What follows are 22 T cell receptor beta chains derived from one specimen sequenced in a study of early T cells in non-severe SARS-CoV-2 infection. In TCRdb, the 5' RACE reads were re-called with MiXCR into one record per CDR3 protein. The table lists about 83,000 distinct CDR3 sequences, roughly 13% of them singletons, with about 1.5% in the top ten. The sequenced material came from whole blood. All receptors come from an adult who was a healthcare worker with PCR-confirmed SARS-CoV-2 infection or an uninfected control (not recorded which).

The J gene is TRBJ1-5, the V gene TRBV10-3; 7 positions match TRBD1. This CDR3 contains 12 residues. Per the germline V gene, CDR1 is ENHRY and CDR2 is SYGVKD. CDR3 sequence (DNA): TGTGGAACAGGGGATAGCAATCAGCCCCAGCATTTT. This gives the protein CGTGDSNQPQHF.

Regarding this clonotype: This may be a read error: a much more frequent sequence differs by one nucleotide. The chain employs TRBV15 and TRBJ1-3, with D uncertain. CDR3 size: 15 residues. In germline, CDR1 is LNHNV, CDR2 YYDKDF (reference sequence). The chain's CDR3 is CATSRDSNSGDTIYF. CDR3 bases: TGTGCCACCAGCAGAGATTCGAACTCTGGAGACACCATATATTTT.

This clonotype has at least ten counts. The V gene is TRBV12-3 or TRBV12-4, the J gene TRBJ2-3; D is unresolved. Trimming cost V 5 bases and J 3 bases, with 6 bases left between them. The CDR3 totals 12 residues. CDR3 sequence reads: CASSPRTDTQYF. DNA for the CDR3: TGTGCCAGCAGTCCGAGAACAGATACGCAGTATTTT.

This chain joins TRBV12-3 or TRBV12-4 and TRBJ2-7, with TRBD2 identical over 8 bases. V lost 5 bases and J lost 6; bases outside the gene matches: 15. The CDR3 consists of 16 residues. The chain's CDR3 is CASSVSSHGGAAEQYF. As DNA, the CDR3 is TGTGCCAGCAGTGTCTCCTCGCACGGGGGGGCCGCCGAGCAGTACTTC.

This clonotype was counted ten times or more. V usage is TRBV7-9 and J usage is TRBJ1-4; D call uncertain. The CDR3 sequence is 16 residues long. Between the trimmed V and J ends, which lost 2 bases and 3 bases, there was a span of 13 bases. CDR1 and CDR2 (germline): SEHNR, FQNEAQ (reference sequence). CDR3 residues: CASSLLDTYSNEKLFF. In DNA, the CDR3 is TGTGCCAGCAGCTTACTCGACACCTACTCTAATGAAAAACTGTTTTTT.

At least ten counts were recorded for this clonotype. The CDR3 DNA follows: TGTGCTAGTGGTTTGTCCGGGGGAGGCGAGACCCAGTACTTC. Translation gives CASGLSGGGETQYF. This rearrangement joins TRBV12-5 to TRBJ2-5; D possibly corresponds to TRBD2 (6 bases). Germline values: CDR1 LGHNT, CDR2 FRNRAP. This CDR3 region has 14 residues. V was shortened by 2 bases and J by 5 bases, with 12 bases between the two germline ends.

A few counts support this clonotype. CDR3 nucleotide sequence: TGTGCCAGCAGCCGACGGAACAGGTTTAATGAAAAACTGTTTTTT. Translated, it gives CASSRRNRFNEKLFF. The gene calls are TRBV3-1 and TRBJ1-4; D is perhaps TRBD1 (5 bases). Trimming left V 4 bases short and J 4 bases short, with 13 bases between. The CDR3 has 15 residues. Germline-derived CDR1 and CDR2 are LGHDT and YNNKEL (reference sequence).

The J gene is TRBJ1-1, the V gene TRBV12-3 or TRBV12-4; 7 nucleotides align to TRBD1. The CDR3 consists of 16 residues. V shed 7 bases and J 0 bases; nucleotides not matched to a gene: 11. The chain's CDR3 is CASNSGQTPMNTEAFF. DNA of the CDR3: TGTGCCAGCAACTCGGGACAGACTCCCATGAACACTGAAGCTTTCTTT.

This clonotype came up many times. The junction departs from the called germline gene at one end, perhaps through a read error. This sequence joins TRBV2 and TRBJ2-3; TRBD2 matches 9 bases. The germline CDR1 and CDR2 sequences are SNHLY and FYNNEI. This CDR3 comprises 15 residues. CDR3 nucleotide sequence: TGTGCCAGCAGGGAAGCGGGGGGCCCCACAGATACGCAGTATTTT. Translating it yields CASREAGGPTDTQYF.

This clonotype was counted at least ten times. The chain is built from TRBV7-9 and TRBJ2-2; TRBD2 matches at 14 bases. This CDR3 comprises 19 residues. V lost 5 bases, J lost 0 bases, and 8 bases stayed unmatched. The germline V gene encodes CDR1 SEHNR and CDR2 FQNEAQ (reference sequence). The CDR3 spells CASSPNRLAGGPNTGELFF. DNA for the CDR3: TGTGCCAGCAGCCCAAACCGACTAGCGGGGGGGCCGAACACCGGGGAGCTGTTTTTT.

This clonotype showed up many times. The rearrangement links TRBV2 to TRBJ2-7; a weak D match, TRBD1 (6 bases). CDR1 is SNHLY, CDR2 FYNNEI, per germline. The CDR3 is 13 residues long. Trimming took 7 bases from V and 4 from J, leaving 14 bases between them. The CDR3 here is CASTKGESYEQYF. The DNA of the CDR3 is TGTGCCAGCACAAAGGGGGAATCGTACGAGCAGTACTTC.

The chain couples TRBV6-1 to TRBJ1-3; no firm D call. The V end lost 8 bases, the J end lost 3 bases, and 11 bases lay between the germline ends. The CDR3 has 13 residues. Germline CDR1 MNHNS, CDR2 SASEGT. As DNA, the CDR3 is TGTGCCAGCCGGTCTGTGATTGGAAACACCATATATTTT. The encoded protein is CASRSVIGNTIYF.

This clonotype was detected many times. The genes are TRBV7-9 and TRBJ2-3; maybe TRBD1 (5 bases). The length of the CDR3 is 15 residues. The germline gives CDR1 SEHNR, CDR2 FQNEAQ (reference sequence). Trimming left V 7 bases short and J 6 bases short, with 20 bases between. Here the CDR3 DNA reads TGTGCCAGCAAAGCTTTACTTAGGGGCCCGGATACGCAGTATTTT. This codes for CASKALLRGPDTQYF. Full variable domain (outside the CDR3, taken from reference TRBV7-9 and TRBJ2-3): DTGVSQNPRHKITKRGQNVTFRCDPISEHNRLYWYRQTLGQGPEFLTYFQNEAQLEKSRLLSDRFSAERPKGSFSTLEIQRTEQGDSAMYLCASKALLRGPDTQYFGPGTRLTVL.

The chain employs TRBV9 and TRBJ2-7; D remains ambiguous. The germline gives CDR1 SGDLS, CDR2 YYNGEE. The CDR3 consists of 11 residues. Trimming pared 3 bases from V and 5 bases from J, leaving 6 bases between. DNA for the CDR3: TGTGCCAGCAGCGCCACACACGAGCAGTACTTC. As protein: CASSATHEQYF.

The chain links TRBV29-1 to TRBJ2-2, with TRBD1 matching over 8 bases. With V trimmed by 7 bases and J by 3 bases, 4 bases remained unmatched. Per the germline V gene, CDR1 is SQVTM and CDR2 is ANQGSEA. This CDR3 region has 13 residues. The CDR3 reads CSADRGYTGELFF. Here the CDR3 DNA reads TGCAGCGCTGACAGGGGATACACCGGGGAGCTGTTTTTT.

This clonotype appeared a few times. This sequence joins TRBV20-1 and TRBJ2-5; 12 positions match TRBD1. The CDR3 runs to 14 residues. The ends lost 3 bases at V and 5 bases at J; junction bases unmatched: 4. Germline V gives CDR1 DFQATT, CDR2 SNEGSKA (reference sequence). In DNA form, the CDR3 reads TGCAGTGCTAGTGGGACAGGGGGCGAGGAGACCCAGTACTTC. Translated: CSASGTGGEETQYF.

This clonotype was seen a handful of times. The genes are TRBV9 and TRBJ2-6; D uncertain. The CDR3 extends over 13 amino acids. Trimming took off 3 bases at V and 4 bases at J, with 5 bases between the two ends. CDR1 is SGDLS and CDR2 is YYNGEE in the germline V gene. The CDR3 here is CASSATGANVLTF. The CDR3 DNA is TGTGCCAGCAGCGCAACCGGGGCCAACGTCCTGACTTTC.

This sequence joins TRBV29-1 and TRBJ1-4, with D perhaps matching TRBD1 (5 bases). The ends were cut back, 2 bases at V and 5 bases at J, with 12 bases in the middle. The CDR3 runs to 14 residues. CDR1 SQVTM and CDR2 ANQGSEA come from the germline V gene. CDR3 nucleotides: TGCAGCGTTGAAATAAGGGGCGGGAATGAAAAACTGTTTTTT. It codes for CSVEIRGGNEKLFF.

The CDR3: CASSPADEGNIQYF. CDR3 bases: TGTGCCAGCTCACCAGCTGATGAGGGGAACATTCAGTACTTC. J is TRBJ2-4 and V is TRBV18; D possibly matches TRBD1 or TRBD2 (5 bases each). Germline values: CDR1 KGHSH, CDR2 LQKENI. The CDR3 is 14 residues long. Deletions cut 2 bases from V and 7 bases from J, with 12 bases between. Full variable domain (missing parts from reference TRBV18 and TRBJ2-4): NAGVMQNPRHLVRRRGQEARLRCSPMKGHSHVYWYRQLPEEGLKFMVYLQKENIIDESGMPKERFSAEFPKEGPSILRIQQVVRGDSAAYFCASSPADEGNIQYFGAGTRLSVL.

This clonotype was seen more than once but under ten times. The rearrangement joins TRBV12-3 or TRBV12-4 to TRBJ1-1; D possibly corresponds to TRBD1 (6 bases). V gave up 6 bases and J gave up 1 base, with 9 bases separating them. This CDR3 has 13 amino acids. For the CDR3, the DNA is TGTGCCAGCAGGCAACAGGGGAACACTGAAGCTTTCTTT. Its translation: CASRQQGNTEAFF.

This clonotype was picked up many times. The chain employs TRBV12-5 and TRBJ2-6; TRBD1 is a possible D gene (6 bases). Trimming cost V 5 bases and J 8 bases, with 16 bases left between them. Germline V gene lookup returns CDR1 LGHNT and CDR2 FRNRAP. The CDR3 spans 15 residues. Here the CDR3 DNA reads TGTGCTAGTGGTGCTGATGACAGGTCCACCAACGTCCTGACTTTC. Translated, it gives CASGADDRSTNVLTF.

This clonotype was picked up many times. The chain couples TRBV29-1 to TRBJ1-1; D is perhaps TRBD1 (6 bases). CDR1 and CDR2 from the germline V gene are SQVTM and ANQGSEA. This CDR3 region has 12 residues. The V end was cut by 7 bases, the J end by 3 bases, with 12 bases between. CDR3 DNA sequence: TGCAGCGGGCGTGGGGGCTACACTGAAGCTTTCTTT. This sequence encodes CSGRGGYTEAFF.